These 32 T cell receptor beta chains originate from one sample sequenced in a study of neoadjuvant anti-PD-1 for oral cavity cancer. Time point meaning: after neoadjuvant nivolumab, at surgical resection. The repertoire was sequenced with immunoSEQ multiplex PCR; TCRdb's copy has only in-frame clones and lacks some. The table shows about 68,000 clones, with roughly 84% occurring only once. The sequences come from PBMCs, collected after nivolumab (anti-PD-1) treatment. The receptors shown here come from a person aged 40 to 85 with oral cavity squamous cell carcinoma.

The rearrangement uses TRBV2 and TRBJ2-1; TRBD2 matches 11 bases. The CDR3 runs 12 residues. In germline, CDR1 is SNHLY, CDR2 FYNNEI. V shed 6 bases and J 8 bases; nucleotides not matched to a gene: 0. The CDR3 is CASRLAGDEQFF. CDR3 in DNA: TGTGCCAGCAGACTAGCGGGAGATGAGCAGTTCTTC.

The chain is built from TRBV4-2 and TRBJ1-4, with 8 bases lining up with TRBD1. The CDR3 consists of 15 residues. Germline lookup yields CDR1 LGHNA and CDR2 YNFKEQ. Trimming cost V 3 bases and J 8 bases; bases outside gene matches: 8. CDR3 region: CASSHPGAGGEKLFF. The CDR3 region has the DNA TGTGCCAGCAGCCATCCAGGGGCAGGGGGCGAAAAACTGTTTTTT.

The gene calls are TRBV28 and TRBJ2-7, with 8 bases matching TRBD2. After removal of 2 bases from V and 3 bases from J, the junction contained 6 bases not matched to a gene. CDR1 and CDR2 from the germline V gene are MDHEN and SYDVKM. The CDR3 length is 15 residues. Here the CDR3 DNA reads TGTGCCAGCAGTTTAATGGGTACTAGCGGCTACGAGCAGTACTTC. It yields the protein CASSLMGTSGYEQYF.

J is TRBJ2-3 and V is TRBV30, with D tentatively TRBD2 (6 bases). The length of the CDR3 is 14 residues. V was pared by 0 bases and J by 6 bases, with 13 bases between. CDR1 is GTSNPN, CDR2 SVGIG, per germline (reference sequence). The CDR3 loop is CAWSVGLGGDTQYF. The CDR3, as DNA: TGTGCCTGGAGTGTAGGGTTGGGAGGCGATACGCAGTATTTT.

The gene calls are TRBV5-1 and TRBJ2-2; TRBD1 agrees at 9 bases. The germline V gene has CDR1 SGHRS and CDR2 YFSETQ. This CDR3 is built from 15 residues. The V gene end was trimmed by 7 bases and the J gene end by 1 base; junction bases not matched to a gene: 5. The CDR3 protein is CASRSGQGNTGELFF. The CDR3, as DNA: TGCGCCAGCCGTTCGGGACAGGGGAACACCGGGGAGCTGTTTTTT.

The rearrangement links TRBV11-2 to TRBJ2-2; tentative D call: TRBD2 (6 bases). V lost 2 bases and J lost 0, with 16 bases in between. Germline CDR1 and CDR2: SGHAT and FQNNGV. The CDR3 extends over 18 amino acids. Written as DNA, the CDR3 is TGTGCCAGCAGCTTAACGACCCGGGACTCTGCGAACACCGGGGAGCTGTTTTTT. It translates to CASSLTTRDSANTGELFF.

The chain couples TRBV7-9 to TRBJ1-4, with D hard to call. The germline CDR1 and CDR2 sequences are SEHNR and FQNEAQ (reference sequence). CDR3 size: 13 residues. The V end was cut by 4 bases, the J end by 7 bases, with 10 bases between. The CDR3 loop is CASSSGPGEKLFF. CDR3 DNA sequence: TGTGCCAGCAGCTCGGGCCCGGGTGAAAAACTGTTTTTT. Looking up the rest from reference TRBV7-9 and TRBJ1-4 gives the full variable domain: DTGVSQNPRHKITKRGQNVTFRCDPISEHNRLYWYRQTLGQGPEFLTYFQNEAQLEKSRLLSDRFSAERPKGSFSTLEIQRTEQGDSAMYLCASSSGPGEKLFFGSGTQLSVL.

V and J are TRBV6-1 and TRBJ2-7, with D unclear. V was shortened by 2 bases and J by 3 bases, with 14 bases between the two germline ends. CDR1 and CDR2 from the germline V gene are MNHNS and SASEGT. The CDR3 loop spans 15 amino acids. CDR3 in amino acids: CASSENRRDVYEQYF. CDR3 nucleotide sequence: TGTGCCAGCAGTGAAAACCGACGTGACGTCTACGAGCAGTACTTC.

The chain links TRBV27 to TRBJ2-7; D is ambiguous. V lost 5 bases, J lost 2 bases, and 13 bases lay in between. There are 14 residues in the CDR3. Germline assignment: CDR1 MNHEY and CDR2 SMNVEV (reference sequence). The CDR3 DNA reads as TGTGCCAGCAGTCCGTACCGGAACGCCTACGAGCAGTACTTC. Amino acid sequence: CASSPYRNAYEQYF.

The chain employs TRBV18 and TRBJ1-5; D unclear. The ends were cut back, 3 bases at V and 5 bases at J, with 11 bases in the middle. This CDR3 has 14 residues. Germline CDR1 reads KGHSH; CDR2 reads LQKENI. The CDR3 region is CASSPQEGHQPQHF. The CDR3, as DNA: TGTGCCAGCTCACCTCAGGAAGGTCATCAGCCCCAGCATTTT.

The rearrangement joins TRBV6-6 to TRBJ2-3; no reliable D call. The CDR3 extends over 13 amino acids. CDR1 is MNHNY, CDR2 SVGAGI, per germline (reference sequence). The V and J ends lost 6 bases and 4 bases respectively, with 11 bases between them. Here the CDR3 DNA reads TGTGCCAGCAGCCGCCTTGGGGCAGATACGCAGTATTTT. Its protein is CASSRLGADTQYF.

The chain uses TRBV5-6 and TRBJ1-1, with a weak D call TRBD1 (5 bases). Germline CDR1 is SGHDT and CDR2 is YYEEEE. With 4 bases removed from V and 7 bases from J, the gap between germline ends came to 20 bases. This CDR3 has 15 residues. The CDR3 nucleotides read TGTGCCAGCAGCGCGGAGGCACAGGTGCGTAATGAAGCTTTCTTT. Translated, it gives CASSAEAQVRNEAFF.

This chain joins TRBV19 and TRBJ1-5; D not resolved. V was clipped by 0 bases and J by 3 bases, with 6 bases between them. The CDR3 has 14 residues. CDR1 is LNHDA, CDR2 SQIVND, per germline (reference sequence). The CDR3 reads CASSIDRINQPQHF. Written as DNA, the CDR3 is TGTGCCAGTAGTATAGACCGGATCAATCAGCCCCAGCATTTT.

V usage is TRBV19 and J usage is TRBJ1-2; D gene uncertain. Between the trimmed V and J ends, which lost 5 bases and 4 bases, there was a span of 11 bases. Germline CDR1 LNHDA, CDR2 SQIVND (reference sequence). The CDR3 is made up of 13 amino acids. CDR3 amino acids: CASSRDRLYGYTF. The CDR3 DNA sequence: TGTGCCAGTAGTCGAGACCGACTCTATGGCTACACCTTC.

This clone has a handful of counts. The chain couples TRBV25-1 to TRBJ1-5; perhaps TRBD1 as D (6 bases). The germline gives CDR1 MGHDK, CDR2 SYGVNS. V was clipped by 6 bases and J by 1 base, with 13 bases between them. This CDR3 is built from 15 residues. The CDR3 DNA is TGTGCCAGCAGCGGATCTCAGGGGAGCAATCAGCCCCAGCATTTT. Its translation: CASSGSQGSNQPQHF.

J is TRBJ1-2 and V is TRBV19; D gene ambiguous. Germline values: CDR1 LNHDA, CDR2 SQIVND (reference sequence). This CDR3 spans 14 amino acids. V was clipped by 5 bases and J by 4 bases, with 14 bases between them. The CDR3 bases are TGTGCCAGTAGTGACCGGGCGGAGAGCTATGGCTACACCTTC. Its protein is CASSDRAESYGYTF.

DNA for the CDR3: TGTGCTAGTGGTTTAGGGCTAGCGGGAGGGCCAGGTACAGATACGCAGTATTTT. As protein: CASGLGLAGGPGTDTQYF. The chain has TRBV12-5 and TRBJ2-3; TRBD2 matches 12 bases. The germline V gene has CDR1 LGHNT and CDR2 FRNRAP. The CDR3 covers 18 residues. V shed 3 bases, J shed 3 bases, and the junction held 10 bases outside the gene matches.

The V and J genes are TRBV28 and TRBJ2-1; 8 bases fit TRBD2. The CDR3 loop spans 15 amino acids. CDR1 MDHEN and CDR2 SYDVKM come from the germline V gene. The V gene end was trimmed by 6 bases and the J gene end by 3 bases; junction bases not matched to a gene: 7. The CDR3 here is CASSLAGRSYNEQFF. CDR3 DNA: TGTGCCAGCAGCTTAGCGGGACGAAGCTACAATGAGCAGTTCTTC.

This clone came up a few times. CDR3 amino acids: CASMTGTSYEQYF. For the CDR3, the DNA is TGTGCCAGTATGACAGGGACGAGCTACGAGCAGTACTTC. This chain connects TRBV28 to TRBJ2-7; 7 nucleotides match TRBD1. V lost 9 bases to trimming and J lost 3 bases; unmatched junction nucleotides: 8. This CDR3 contains 13 residues. Per the germline V gene, CDR1 is MDHEN and CDR2 is SYDVKM.

The chain is built from TRBV30 and TRBJ2-6; D not resolved. The CDR3 spans 14 residues. CDR1 GTSNPN and CDR2 SVGIG come from the germline V gene (reference sequence). V lost 7 bases and J 0 bases, leaving 10 bases between the germline ends. The CDR3 DNA reads TGTGCCTCGCCCCCCCGCTCTGGGGCCAACGTCCTGACTTTC. Translated, it gives CASPPRSGANVLTF.

The chain is built from TRBV6-1 and TRBJ1-4; D not resolved. Between the trimmed V and J ends, which lost 3 bases and 6 bases, there was a span of 20 bases. This CDR3 comprises 17 residues. Germline V gives CDR1 MNHNS, CDR2 SASEGT. CDR3 region: CASSEGRRLGSDEKLFF. The CDR3 coding sequence is TGTGCCAGCAGTGAGGGCCGTCGGTTAGGGTCCGATGAAAAACTGTTTTTT.

The V call is TRBV11-3, the J call TRBJ2-7; maybe TRBD2 (5 bases). Germline loops: CDR1 SGHNT, CDR2 YENEEA. The length of the CDR3 is 13 residues. V shed 1 base and J shed 6 bases, with 10 bases lying between them. CDR3 protein: CASSLGAGLEQYF. In DNA form, the CDR3 reads TGTGCCAGCAGCTTAGGTGCAGGACTCGAGCAGTACTTC.

The chain combines TRBV29-1 with TRBJ2-7, with 7 nucleotides matching TRBD1. V shed 4 bases and J 4 bases; nucleotides not matched to a gene: 10. The CDR3 length is 14 residues. CDR1 is SQVTM, CDR2 ANQGSEA, per germline. CDR3 sequence: CSVVVGTAPYEQYF. DNA for the CDR3: TGCAGCGTTGTGGTCGGGACAGCGCCATACGAGCAGTACTTC.

This chain links TRBV6-6 with TRBJ1-2; D is ambiguous. CDR1 is MNHNY and CDR2 is SVGAGI in the germline V gene (reference sequence). The CDR3 is 14 amino acids. V gave up 4 bases and J gave up 0 bases, with 9 bases separating them. The DNA of the CDR3 is TGTGCCAGCAGTTCGGACCAAGCTAACTATGGCTACACCTTC. Translating it yields CASSSDQANYGYTF.

The chain links TRBV10-2 to TRBJ2-2; D is possibly TRBD2 (6 bases). V was clipped by 7 bases and J by 7 bases, with 16 bases between them. Germline V gene lookup returns CDR1 WSHSY and CDR2 SAAADI. This CDR3 contains 14 residues. The CDR3 is CASIVTGEGGELFF. CDR3 DNA: TGCGCCAGCATCGTAACGGGAGAGGGCGGGGAGCTGTTTTTT.

This chain links TRBV30 with TRBJ2-2; 11 bases are a match to TRBD2. The V gene's germline CDR1 is GTSNPN and CDR2 SVGIG (reference sequence). The CDR3 is 14 amino acids. J lost 4 bases, V lost 3 bases, and 1 base had no gene match. The CDR3 bases are TGTGCCTGGAGACTAGCGGGAGTCACCGGGGAGCTGTTTTTT. Its translation is CAWRLAGVTGELFF.

This sequence joins TRBV19 and TRBJ1-2, with a weak D call TRBD1 (6 bases). The CDR3 spans 14 residues. Trimming took 8 bases from V and 4 from J, leaving 17 bases between them. Germline lookup yields CDR1 LNHDA and CDR2 SQIVND (reference sequence). The CDR3 DNA sequence: TGTGCCAGTGCGAAGGGCAGGGGCATCTATGGCTACACCTTC. This translates into CASAKGRGIYGYTF.

The chain couples TRBV6-1 to TRBJ2-7, with 10 bases aligning to TRBD2. This CDR3 has 14 residues. Trimming removed 5 bases from V and 6 bases from J; junction bases left unmatched: 7. The germline gives CDR1 MNHNS, CDR2 SASEGT. The CDR3 DNA follows: TGTGCCAGCAGTTCAGCGGGAGGGCCTAGCGAGCAGTACTTC. Its translation is CASSSAGGPSEQYF.

The chain is built from TRBV29-1 and TRBJ2-1, with 9 positions matching TRBD2. The length of the CDR3 is 18 residues. V shed 1 base, J shed 0 bases, and the junction held 10 bases outside the gene matches. The germline V gene encodes CDR1 SQVTM and CDR2 ANQGSEA. CDR3 protein: CSVEGTSSGMSSYNEQFF. The CDR3 DNA sequence: TGCAGCGTTGAAGGAACCTCTAGCGGGATGAGCTCCTACAATGAGCAGTTCTTC.

V gene TRBV15 combines with J gene TRBJ1-2; TRBD1 matches at 9 bases. The V gene end was trimmed by 5 bases and the J gene end by 0 bases; junction bases not matched to a gene: 4. The CDR3 totals 15 residues. Per germline, CDR1 LNHNV and CDR2 YYDKDF (reference sequence). The CDR3 is CATSLGQGANYGYTF. CDR3 in DNA: TGTGCCACCAGCTTGGGACAGGGAGCTAACTATGGCTACACCTTC.

V usage is TRBV6-1 and J usage is TRBJ1-2; 7 positions agree with TRBD1. The CDR3 sequence is 16 residues long. Germline CDR1 and CDR2: MNHNS and SASEGT. V trimming: 4 bases; J trimming: 1 base; junction bases outside the gene matches: 9. CDR3 residues: CASSGTGPPLNYGYTF. In nucleotides, the CDR3 is TGTGCCAGCAGTGGGACAGGACCCCCTCTTAACTATGGCTACACCTTC.

This clone was seen a single time. Different DNA sequences within this sample yield the same CDR3. V is TRBV19 and J is TRBJ2-1, with TRBD2 as a possible D gene (5 bases). The CDR3 covers 15 residues. V lost 3 bases to trimming and J lost 4 bases, with 13 bases between them. Germline CDR1 LNHDA, CDR2 SQIVND (reference sequence). Here the CDR3 reads CASSIGGSAYNEQFF. The CDR3 region has the DNA TGTGCCAGTAGTATTGGTGGGAGTGCTTACAATGAGCAGTTCTTC.